Following are 6 T cell receptor beta chains from one sample sequenced in a study of T cells after yellow fever vaccination. TCRdb redid the calling of the 5' RACE reads with MiXCR, one entry per CDR3 protein. The table lists 300,000 to 400,000 distinct CDR3 sequences, around 4.1% of them singletons. Sequenced material: PBMCs, taken 5 days after the yellow fever booster vaccination. The receptor source for this set is a man younger than 35 who received the YFV17D yellow fever vaccine.

This clonotype has just a few counts. The chain uses TRBV6-2 or TRBV6-3 and TRBJ2-1; unclear D gene. Germline loops: CDR1 MNHEY, CDR2 SVGEGT. The CDR3 sequence is 16 residues long. Trimming pared 2 bases from V and 0 bases from J, leaving 11 bases between. The CDR3 loop is CASSYSPGYSYNEQFF. CDR3 nucleotides: TGTGCCAGCAGTTACAGCCCTGGATACTCCTACAATGAGCAGTTCTTC.

In its sample, this clonotype was seen a few times. V gene TRBV3-1 combines with J gene TRBJ1-5; D not certain. The CDR3 consists of 14 residues. Per the germline V gene, CDR1 is LGHDT and CDR2 is YNNKEL (reference sequence). V was shortened by 1 base and J by 7 bases, with 11 bases between the two germline ends. In DNA, the CDR3 is TGTGCCAGCAGCCAAGTCGAGTACCACCAGCCCCAGCATTTT. Its translation: CASSQVEYHQPQHF.

The chain carries TRBV4-3 and TRBJ1-2, with 12 bases aligning to TRBD1. Trimming at V came to 4 bases and at J to 4 bases, leaving 4 bases not matched to a gene. This CDR3 contains 15 residues. Germline CDR1 LGHNA, CDR2 YSLEER. CDR3 sequence: CASSRGTGGFYGYTF. CDR3 sequence (DNA): TGCGCCAGCAGCCGAGGGACAGGGGGCTTCTATGGCTACACCTTC.

This clonotype came up a few times. J is TRBJ2-7 and V is TRBV7-6; TRBD2 aligns across 8 bases. This CDR3 has 15 amino acids. V lost 1 base, J lost 0 bases, and 2 bases stayed unmatched. CDR1 and CDR2 from the germline V gene are SGHVS and FNYEAQ. DNA for the CDR3: TGTGCCAGCAGCTTAGGTCGGGGGGGCTCCTACGAGCAGTACTTC. Its translation is CASSLGRGGSYEQYF.

The table lists this clonotype with a few counts. This chain uses TRBV10-3 with TRBJ1-1; D may be TRBD1 (6 bases). Germline CDR1 is ENHRY and CDR2 is SYGVKD. V lost 2 bases to trimming and J lost 6 bases, with 10 bases between them. The length of the CDR3 is 13 residues. As DNA, the CDR3 is TGTGCCATCAGTGAGGAGGGGGGTTCTGAAGCTTTCTTT. Amino acid sequence: CAISEEGGSEAFF.

This clonotype was seen only a few times. J is TRBJ1-6 and V is TRBV7-2, with unresolved D. Per the germline V gene, CDR1 is SGHTA and CDR2 is FQGNSA. V lost 3 bases, J lost 7 bases, and 13 bases lay in between. This CDR3 is built from 15 residues. The DNA for the CDR3 is TGTGCCAGCAGCTTGTATCCCACGGGGAATTCACCCCTCCACTTT. This codes for CASSLYPTGNSPLHF.